This entry features one T cell receptor beta chain sequence. The antigen is unknown. The cDNA for TCR beta came from 5'RACE template switching with UMIs. TCRdb re-called the 5' RACE reads, yielding one record per CDR3 amino acid sequence without DNA. The sample is made up of 300,000 to 450,000 distinct CDR3 sequences, and the top ten hold roughly 5.2% of it. The data belong to a study of T cells expressing NK-cell markers. Study details: According to the study, TCR beta repertoires originated from sorted CD3+CD56+NKG2C+, CD3+CD56+NKG2C- and CD3+CD56-NKG2C+ T cells.

General study points: In a few donors, dominant clonotypes made up about 25-65% of CD3+CD56-NKG2C+ cells. Dominant NKG2C+ clonotypes in over 5 donors made up roughly 1.0-7.0% of CD8+ T cells.

From germline, CDR1 is SEHNR and CDR2 FQNEAQ (reference sequence). The CDR3 contains 14 residues. The chain joins TRBV7-9 to TRBJ1-4. Input material: blood T cells: a sorted CD56 or NKG2C T cell subset, CD4+ or CD8+ T cells, or bulk PBMC T cells (not recorded which). The receptor comes from a man aged 18-70 years in good health. CDR3 protein: CASSLKVGYEKLFF.